This T cell receptor beta chain originates from a study of cytomegalovirus exposure and HLA in healthy donors. Study-level results: TCR beta sequences reportedly predicted most subjects' HLA-A and HLA-B alleles accurately. The study recorded fewer than 200 TCR beta chains that were cytomegalovirus-associated. As a later analysis showed, a missense DCLRE1C variant was linked to trimming of TCR beta V- and J-genes.

This clone has just one count. Its antigen is currently unknown. With 60 Vbeta and 13 Jbeta primers, the PCR was carried out. Here immunoSEQ multiplex PCR was the method, and the copy in TCRdb shows in-frame clones only, minus some. The data contain about 200,000 clones, around four fifths of them seen just once; the ten biggest clones take up about 1.8%. Trimming removed 2 bases from V and 0 bases from J; junction bases left unmatched: 14. Germline V gene lookup returns CDR1 SGHRS and CDR2 YFSETQ. This CDR3 contains 18 residues. The sequenced sample was PBMCs. The clonotype comes from a man aged 40-49 years in good health and CMV-seropositive. The chain joins TRBV5-1 to TRBJ2-7, with TRBD1 matching 7 bases. Written as DNA, the CDR3 is TGCGCCAGCAGCTTAACGACAGGGCGACGGTTCGACTCCTACGAGCAGTACTTC. Translation: CASSLTTGRRFDSYEQYF. Based on the CDR3 plus reference TRBV5-1 and TRBJ2-7, the full variable domain is KAGVTQTPRYLIKTRGQQVTLSCSPISGHRSVSWYQQTPGQGLQFLFEYFSETQRNKGNFPGRFSGRQFSNSRSEMNVSTLELGDSALYLCASSLTTGRRFDSYEQYFGPGTRLTVT.